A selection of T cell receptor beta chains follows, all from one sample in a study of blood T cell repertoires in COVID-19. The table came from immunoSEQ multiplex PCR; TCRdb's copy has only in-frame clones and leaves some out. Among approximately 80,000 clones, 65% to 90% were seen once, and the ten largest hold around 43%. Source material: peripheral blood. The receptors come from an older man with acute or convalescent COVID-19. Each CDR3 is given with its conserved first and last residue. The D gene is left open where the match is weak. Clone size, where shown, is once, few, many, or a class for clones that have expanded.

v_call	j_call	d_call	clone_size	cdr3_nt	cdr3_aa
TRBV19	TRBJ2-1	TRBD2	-	TGTGCCAGTAGTACTAGCGGGAGAGGTGAGCAGTTCTTC	CASSTSGRGEQFF
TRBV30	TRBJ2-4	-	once	TGTGCCTGGAGTGTACGCGGGTTTCAAAACATTCAGTACTTC	CAWSVRGFQNIQYF
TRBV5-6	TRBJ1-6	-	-	TGTGCCAGCAGCGGGGGGTCGACCTATAATTCACCCCTCCACTTT	CASSGGSTYNSPLHF
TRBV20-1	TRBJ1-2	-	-	TGCAGTGCTGGGGAGTCCTATGGCTACACCTTC	CSAGESYGYTF
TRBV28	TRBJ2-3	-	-	TGTGCCAGCAGTTTTAATTCAGATACGCAGTATTTT	CASSFNSDTQYF
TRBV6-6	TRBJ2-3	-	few	TGTGCCAGCAGTTATGGGGCAGGCACAGATACGCAGTATTTT	CASSYGAGTDTQYF
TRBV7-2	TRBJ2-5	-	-	TGTGCCAGCAGCCTCACCCGACAGGCAGAGACCCAGTACTTC	CASSLTRQAETQYF
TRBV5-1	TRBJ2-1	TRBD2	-	TGCGCCAGCGTCGGACTAGCGGTAGAGGGGCTTCACAATGAGCAGTTCTTC	CASVGLAVEGLHNEQFF
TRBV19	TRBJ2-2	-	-	TGTGCCAGTAGGAGGTTAGGGACAAGGAACACCGGGGAGCTGTTTTTT	CASRRLGTRNTGELFF
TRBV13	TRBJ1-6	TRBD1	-	TGTGCCAGCAGCCGAGGGGGGACAGCTCTGAATTCTCGGAATTCACCCCTCCACTTT	CASSRGGTALNSRNSPLHF
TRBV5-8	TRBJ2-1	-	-	TGTGCCAGCAGCTTGGCAGGGACAAACAATGAGCAGTTCTTC	CASSLAGTNNEQFF
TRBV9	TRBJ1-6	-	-	TGTGCCAGCAGCGCGGACGGGGAGAATTCACCCCTCCACTTT	CASSADGENSPLHF
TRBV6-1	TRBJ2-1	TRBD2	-	TGTGCCAGCAGTGAAATCGCTAGCGGGAGTTTTCATGAGCAGTTCTTC	CASSEIASGSFHEQFF
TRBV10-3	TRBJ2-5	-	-	TGTGCCATCTCCGAGCGGATCCAAGAGACCCAGTACTTC	CAISERIQETQYF
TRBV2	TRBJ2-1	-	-	TGTGCCAGCAGTGAAGCGGAGACAGGTCAGTTCTTC	CASSEAETGQFF
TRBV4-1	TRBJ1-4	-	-	TGCGCCAGCAGCCAAGTGGGCGTAGAGGGATCGAATGAAAAACTGTTTTTT	CASSQVGVEGSNEKLFF
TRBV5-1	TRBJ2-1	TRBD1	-	TGCGCCAGCAGCTTACAGGGGATGTCCTACAATGAGCAGTTCTTC	CASSLQGMSYNEQFF
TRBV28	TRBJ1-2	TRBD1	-	TGTGCCAGCAGTAGAGGGACAGCGGACTACACCTTC	CASSRGTADYTF
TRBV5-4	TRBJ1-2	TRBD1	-	TGTGCCAGCAGCTCCCGGACAGGTTCGAACTATGGCTACACCTTC	CASSSRTGSNYGYTF
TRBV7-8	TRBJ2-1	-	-	TGTGCCAGCAGCTCACCCCGACCCACCCTAAGCGACAATGAGCAGTTCTTC	CASSSPRPTLSDNEQFF
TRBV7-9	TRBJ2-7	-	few	TGTGCCAGCAGCTTAGCTGTCAGCTCCTACGAGCAGTACTTC	CASSLAVSSYEQYF
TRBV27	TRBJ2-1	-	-	TGTGCCAGCAGATTAGCGGAAAGCTCCTACAATGAGCAGTTCTTC	CASRLAESSYNEQFF
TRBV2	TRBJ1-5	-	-	TGTGCCAGCAGCGGAGGGTTAAGGAGCAATCAGCCCCAGCATTTT	CASSGGLRSNQPQHF
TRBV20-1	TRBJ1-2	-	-	TGCAGTGCTGGACTGTATGGCTACACCTTC	CSAGLYGYTF
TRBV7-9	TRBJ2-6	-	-	TGTGCCAGCAGCTTCTCGAAACAGGCGACCTCTGGGGCCAACGTCCTGACTTTC	CASSFSKQATSGANVLTF
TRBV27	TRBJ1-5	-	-	TGTGCCAGCAGGGGCGGGTGGGGAGATCAGCCCCAGCATTTT	CASRGGWGDQPQHF
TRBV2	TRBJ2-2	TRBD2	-	TGTGCCAGCAGTGAACTAGCGGGCACCGGGGAGCTGTTTTTT	CASSELAGTGELFF
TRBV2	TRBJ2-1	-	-	TGTGCCAGCAGTGAAGGACTAGTCTCCTACAATGAGCAGTTCTTC	CASSEGLVSYNEQFF
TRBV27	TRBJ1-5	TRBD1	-	TGTGCCAGCAGTTGGACAGGGTCTAGCAATCAGCCCCAGCATTTT	CASSWTGSSNQPQHF
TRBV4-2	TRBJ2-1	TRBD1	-	TGTGCCAGCAGCCAAGATTTAGGGACAGGGACTTACAATGAGCAGTTCTTC	CASSQDLGTGTYNEQFF
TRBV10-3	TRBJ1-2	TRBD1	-	TGTGCCATCAGTGAGGGACAGGGGACCAATGGCTACACCTTC	CAISEGQGTNGYTF
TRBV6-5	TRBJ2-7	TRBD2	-	TGTGCCAGCACGGCTAGCGGGAGAAGATACGAGCAGTACTTC	CASTASGRRYEQYF
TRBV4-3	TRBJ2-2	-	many	TGCGCCAGCAGCCAAGAAGTGTGGGCACGTCTGAACACCGGGGAGCTGTTTTTT	CASSQEVWARLNTGELFF
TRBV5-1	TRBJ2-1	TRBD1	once	TGCGCCAGCAGCCTTAGGACAGGGACAGGGACCTACAATGAGCAGTTCTTC	CASSLRTGTGTYNEQFF
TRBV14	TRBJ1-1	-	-	TGTGCCAGCAGCCAAGATTTCGGAGTAGTGACTGAAGCTTTCTTT	CASSQDFGVVTEAFF
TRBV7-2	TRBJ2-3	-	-	TGTGCCAGCAGCCCTCCGGAGGGTTTTCATACGCAGTATTTT	CASSPPEGFHTQYF
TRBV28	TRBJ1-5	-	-	TGTGCCAGCAGGTTGGACAAGGGCAATCAGCCCCAGCATTTT	CASRLDKGNQPQHF
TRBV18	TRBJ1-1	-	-	TGTGCCAGCTCAGCTACTTACCCTATACAGGGAGCCAACACTGAAGCTTTCTTT	CASSATYPIQGANTEAFF
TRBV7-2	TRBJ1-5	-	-	TGTGCCAGCAGCTTATTGATCGGTGTGGGCAATCAGCCCCAGCATTTT	CASSLLIGVGNQPQHF
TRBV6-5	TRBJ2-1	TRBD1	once	TGTGCCAGCAGTTACGTGACAGGGCCATACAATGAGCAGTTCTTC	CASSYVTGPYNEQFF
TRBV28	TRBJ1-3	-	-	TGTGCCAGCAGTGCGGGCGGAAACACCATATATTTT	CASSAGGNTIYF
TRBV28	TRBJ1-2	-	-	TGTGCCAGCGAGAACAACTATGGCTACACCTTC	CASENNYGYTF
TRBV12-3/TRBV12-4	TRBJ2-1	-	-	TGTGCCAGCAGTTTAGAACACAACAATGAGCAGTTCTTC	CASSLEHNNEQFF
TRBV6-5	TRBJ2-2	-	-	TGTGCCAGCAGTTTACAGGGTTTCTTTGACACCGGGGAGCTGTTTTTT	CASSLQGFFDTGELFF
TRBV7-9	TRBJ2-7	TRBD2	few	TGTGCCAGCAGCTTAGTATCTTTACTAGCGGGAACTTACTACGAGCAGTACTTC	CASSLVSLLAGTYYEQYF